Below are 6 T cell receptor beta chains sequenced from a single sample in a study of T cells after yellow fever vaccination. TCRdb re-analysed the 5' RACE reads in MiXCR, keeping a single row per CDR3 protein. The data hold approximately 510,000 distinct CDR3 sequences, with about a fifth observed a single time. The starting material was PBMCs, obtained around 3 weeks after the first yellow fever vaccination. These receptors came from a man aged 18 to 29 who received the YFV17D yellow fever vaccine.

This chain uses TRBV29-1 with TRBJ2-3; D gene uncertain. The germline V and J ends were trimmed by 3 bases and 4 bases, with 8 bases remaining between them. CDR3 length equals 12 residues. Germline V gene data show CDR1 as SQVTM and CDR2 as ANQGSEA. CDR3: CSVDPQADTQYF. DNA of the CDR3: TGCAGCGTTGATCCCCAGGCAGATACGCAGTATTTT.

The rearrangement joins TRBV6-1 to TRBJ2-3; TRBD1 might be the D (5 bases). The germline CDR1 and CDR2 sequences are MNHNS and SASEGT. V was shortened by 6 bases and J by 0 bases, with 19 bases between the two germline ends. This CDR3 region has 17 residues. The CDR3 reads CASSQMGLAISTDTQYF. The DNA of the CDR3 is TGTGCCAGCAGCCAAATGGGGCTGGCGATTAGCACAGATACGCAGTATTTT.

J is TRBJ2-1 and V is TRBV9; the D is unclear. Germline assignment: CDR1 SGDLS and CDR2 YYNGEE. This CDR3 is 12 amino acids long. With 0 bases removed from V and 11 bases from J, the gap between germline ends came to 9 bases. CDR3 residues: CASSVGGNQQFF. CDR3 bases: TGTGCCAGCAGCGTAGGGGGTAATCAGCAGTTCTTC.

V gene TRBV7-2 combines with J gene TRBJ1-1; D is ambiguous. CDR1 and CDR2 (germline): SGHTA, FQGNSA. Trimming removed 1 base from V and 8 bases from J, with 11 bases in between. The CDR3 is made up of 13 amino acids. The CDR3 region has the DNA TGTGCCAGCAGCTTAGTTGGAGGGCAGGAAGCTTTCTTT. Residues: CASSLVGGQEAFF.

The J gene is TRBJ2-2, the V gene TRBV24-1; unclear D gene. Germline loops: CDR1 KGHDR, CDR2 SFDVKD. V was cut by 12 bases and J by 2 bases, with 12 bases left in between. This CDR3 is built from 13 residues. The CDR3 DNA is TGTGCCGCACTTGATACAAACACCGGGGAGCTGTTTTTT. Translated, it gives CAALDTNTGELFF.

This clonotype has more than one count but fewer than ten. CDR3 sequence (DNA): TGTGCCAGCAGTTCATTCGGACAGGGCTACGAGCAGTACTTC. Translating gives CASSSFGQGYEQYF. The gene calls are TRBV6-5 and TRBJ2-7, with 8 bases fitting TRBD1. Germline trimming cut 4 bases from V and 3 bases from J; bases unmatched to any gene: 5. Germline V gene lookup returns CDR1 MNHEY and CDR2 SVGAGI. The CDR3 covers 14 residues.